This T cell receptor beta chain emerged from a study of shared clonotypes between healthy human individuals (dated by TCRdb to about 2020). Concerning the study at large: The cohort included a few men and a couple of women between 18 and 49 years of age. For each donor, CD4 naive and CD4 memory were each run on three plates, CD8 naive on two plates, and CD8 memory on one plate. To estimate repertoire size and how much clonotype sharing occurs between individuals, the study deeply sequenced the blood TCR repertoires of about five healthy adults. Libraries were prepared and TCR repertoires were sequenced by different laboratories using diverse techniques, in order to increase sequencing depth and limit assay-specific biases. Per donor, leukapheresis produced somewhere between about 0.94 and 8.9 billion PBMCs. Summary of the overall study and its limitations: Clonotypes shared by all four sorted-subset donors showed higher generation probabilities than non-shared clonotypes. Incomplete sequencing was indicated by rarefaction of sorted-subset datasets, despite the large sequencing depth. Pairwise subsampling indicated that sequencing depth was expected to affect the degree of clonotype sharing among donors. Sampling was restricted to blood, and TCR repertoires in tissues likely differ from the TCR repertoires found in blood. When a handful of donors were compared, the shared fraction of clonotypes was roughly 5% for naive CD4, approximately 3.3% for naive CD8, 2% to 2.5% for memory CD4, and less than 0.5% for memory CD8. The small number of donors limited the genetic and exposure-history diversity represented. Estimated clonotype richness was generally larger for naive than for memory subsets.

TCR CDR3 regions were amplified from genomic DNA by multiplex PCR using the deep immunoSEQ assay. Extracted genomic DNA from each cell subset was distributed evenly across all wells of several immunoSEQ 96-well plates, and each plate was treated as a replicate. For sorted subsets, 150 to 200 ng genomic DNA, equal to 30,000 or so T cell genomes, was loaded into each replicate PCR. Purified libraries were quantified with a Qubit 3.0 fluorometer, sized on a Bioanalyzer 2100, and re-quantified with the KAPA Library Quantification kit. Every immunoSEQ 96-well plate was sequenced on a dedicated single-read 150-cycle Illumina NextSeq 550 flow cell. For the original study's pipeline: Because the immunoSEQ output held only junctional sequences and lacked quality scores, the filtering could not match the filtering applied to full-length reads. Sequences were annotated with PyIR, a Python wrapper for IgBLAST v1.9, using IMGT germline references to assign V/J genes and CDR3. Any read was removed if the V/J assignment was weak (E-value above 1e-6), the CDR3 was missing, or the read contained stop codons, out-of-frame junctions, or ambiguous translated residues. V3J clonotypes were defined as sequences sharing the same inferred V gene, J gene, and CDR3 amino acid sequence. Percentage overlap between repertoires was computed as shared unique clonotypes divided by the size of the smaller repertoire. Richness of each repertoire was evaluated using RTK rarefaction, the Chao1 estimator, and Recon v2.1 estimates of unobserved clonotypes. OLGA was used to compute generation probabilities for all TCRbeta clonotypes that the gDNA method yielded from a few donors. TCRdb stores this immuneACCESS table with in-frame sequences only. Part of the clones is absent; in the studies checked, under half of the shortfall reflects unresolved V genes, and no reason is known for the rest. The V and J calls and clone size are taken from that table; D and trimming were inferred from the DNA. In this sample the table shows 2 million to 2.5 million clones, approximately 93% of which occur a single time. 0.35% to 0.45% of the sample comes from the top ten.

Donors were healthy HIV-negative adults with no recently reported acute infections or vaccinations. All donors were Caucasian adults living in Nashville, Tennessee, USA. Magnetic negative selection was used to enrich CD4+ T cells, after which naive cells were positively selected on CD45RA and the negative fraction became the memory subset. Blood was obtained by leukapheresis, after which PBMCs were separated by Ficoll-Histopaque density gradient centrifugation and cryopreserved in liquid nitrogen vapor phase. Analytical flow cytometry was used to check the purity and quantity of every magnetically sorted T cell population. From each sorted fraction, genomic DNA was isolated and quantified by UV absorbance on a Nanodrop 2000c. Including the terminal cysteine and phenylalanine, the CDR3 comprises 14 residues. Of all the DNA, just the CDR3 is kept, 42 bases in frame from base 1. Cut back by 4 bases and 10 bases, the V and J ends lie 18 bases apart. CDR1 and CDR2 are drawn from the germline V gene: SGDLS, YYNGEE.

In the case of this clone: Its target antigen remains unknown. No much larger clone is present one base from it, and per-base qualities are unavailable.

This receptor was taken from a man younger than 35 in good health. Some clones in this sample may be carry-over from other donors' samples. Rearrangement joined TRBV9 to TRBJ2-1; the D region possibly corresponds to TRBD2 (6 bases align). What was sequenced was naive CD4+ T cells from PBMCs. The cell subset or site label here, explained by the study, means: CD45RA+ positively selected. CDR3 protein: CASSSGPAAGEQFF. The nucleotide sequence is given as TGTGCCAGCAGCTCAGGACCGGCCGCGGGGGAGCAGTTCTTC. Full variable domain (CDR3 extended with the reference TRBV9 and TRBJ2-1 proteins): DSGVTQTPKHLITATGQRVTLRCSPRSGDLSVYWYQQSLDQGLQFLIQYYNGEERAKGNILERFSAQQFPDLHSELNLSSLELGDSALYFCASSSGPAAGEQFFGPGTRLTVL.